Following are 27 T cell receptor beta chains from one sample sequenced in a study of shared clonotypes between healthy human individuals (dated by TCRdb to 2018 to 2020). The library was built by means of the immunoSEQ multiplex PCR assay. TCRdb's version of the immuneACCESS table is confined to in-frame rearrangements and falls short of the full clone set. An unresolved V gene accounts for under half of the shortfall where checked; the remainder is of unknown origin. The sample profile shows about 2,500,000 clones; approximately 94% of them were found once. About 0.13% of the sample rests with the top ten. What was sequenced was naive CD4+ T cells sorted from blood. The cell subset or site label of this sample denotes: CD45RA+ positively selected. These receptors all come from a man in his late teens or twenties in good health.

The genes are TRBV7-2 and TRBJ2-7; D unresolved. The CDR3 loop spans 14 amino acids. The germline CDR1 and CDR2 sequences are SGHTA and FQGNSA. V was trimmed by 3 bases and J by 0 bases, leaving 9 bases between them. CDR3 in amino acids: CASSFVQSSYEQYF. In DNA, the CDR3 is TGTGCCAGCAGCTTCGTACAGAGCTCCTACGAGCAGTACTTC.

J is TRBJ1-1 and V is TRBV7-2, with D unresolved. Trimming shortened V by 5 bases and J by 3 bases, and 13 bases separated the two germline ends. This CDR3 has 14 residues. Germline loops: CDR1 SGHTA, CDR2 FQGNSA. In DNA, the CDR3 is TGTGCCAGCAGCCACGCCGAGGTATACACTGAAGCTTTCTTT. Its protein is CASSHAEVYTEAFF.

The V gene is TRBV7-9, the J gene TRBJ2-5; 13 nucleotides line up with TRBD2. CDR3 length: 15 residues. Trimming cost V 4 bases and J 5 bases; bases outside gene matches: 4. CDR1 SEHNR and CDR2 FQNEAQ come from the germline V gene (reference sequence). The chain's CDR3 is CASSSGTSGMETQYF. The CDR3 region has the DNA TGTGCCAGCAGCTCCGGGACTAGCGGGATGGAGACCCAGTACTTC. The full variable domain, completed using reference TRBV7-9 and TRBJ2-5, is DTGVSQNPRHKITKRGQNVTFRCDPISEHNRLYWYRQTLGQGPEFLTYFQNEAQLEKSRLLSDRFSAERPKGSFSTLEIQRTEQGDSAMYLCASSSGTSGMETQYFGPGTRLLVL.

The J gene is TRBJ1-3, the V gene TRBV10-3, with D uncertain. CDR1 is ENHRY, CDR2 SYGVKD, per germline. This CDR3 spans 11 amino acids. The V and J ends lost 4 bases and 6 bases respectively, with 4 bases between them. CDR3 protein: CAISVENTIYF. CDR3 sequence (DNA): TGTGCCATCAGTGTTGAAAACACCATATATTTT.

This sequence joins TRBV27 and TRBJ1-5, with TRBD1 matching 7 bases. Germline V gene lookup returns CDR1 MNHEY and CDR2 SMNVEV (reference sequence). This CDR3 has 15 residues. V lost 8 bases to trimming and J lost 4 bases; unmatched junction nucleotides: 11. CDR3 in amino acids: CASRSIDRANQPQHF. In nucleotides, the CDR3 is TGTGCCAGCCGGAGTATAGACAGGGCTAATCAGCCCCAGCATTTT.

A few counts support this clone. The rearrangement joins TRBV21-1 to TRBJ2-1; the D call TRBD1 from the table was never checked on the DNA. TRBV21-1 is flagged as a pseudogene. The CDR3 contains 10 residues. The DNA of the CDR3 is TGTGCCAGCAGCCCCAGGGAGCAGTTCTTC. Its protein is CASSPREQFF.

This clone appeared a single time. V usage is TRBV6-1 and J usage is TRBJ2-1, with D perhaps matching TRBD1 (6 bases). Germline V gives CDR1 MNHNS, CDR2 SASEGT. Trimming removed 9 bases from V and 8 bases from J, with 20 bases in between. This CDR3 region has 14 residues. The CDR3 nucleotides read TGTGCCAGTTCGGACCAGGGGACGATAGATGAGCAGTTCTTC. Translating gives CASSDQGTIDEQFF.

The chain carries TRBV5-8 and TRBJ1-5, with D unclear. V lost 5 bases and J lost 4, with 7 bases in between. The CDR3 is 12 residues long. Germline CDR1 SGHTS, CDR2 YDEGEE. CDR3 nucleotide sequence: TGTGCCAGCAGAGGGAAAAATCAGCCCCAGCATTTT. Translated: CASRGKNQPQHF.

The CDR3 loop reads CASSQGPGGTGYGYTF. The CDR3 bases are TGCGCCAGCAGCCAAGGGCCCGGGGGTACGGGGTATGGCTACACCTTC. V and J are TRBV4-1 and TRBJ1-2; weak D call: TRBD1 (5 bases). The CDR3 contains 16 residues. Germline-derived CDR1 and CDR2 are MGHRA and YSYEKL. Deletions cut 1 base from V and 5 bases from J, with 17 bases between.

The rearrangement uses TRBV30 and TRBJ2-7; D perhaps matches TRBD2 (6 bases). CDR1 and CDR2 (germline): GTSNPN, SVGIG (reference sequence). V was clipped by 8 bases and J by 1 base, with 9 bases between them. This CDR3 is built from 11 residues. The DNA for the CDR3 is TGTGCCCTCGCGGGGTCCTACGAGCAGTACTTC. This gives the protein CALAGSYEQYF.

This chain links TRBV2 with TRBJ1-6, with D unclear. The CDR3 is 13 residues long. Trimming took 7 bases from V and 5 from J, leaving 9 bases between them. Germline V gives CDR1 SNHLY, CDR2 FYNNEI. This CDR3 is CASIPGDNSPLHF. The DNA for the CDR3 is TGTGCCAGCATTCCAGGAGATAATTCACCCCTCCACTTT.

The chain joins TRBV9 to TRBJ2-5, with D perhaps TRBD1 (5 bases). Trimming cost V 0 bases and J 7 bases, with 10 bases left between them. The CDR3 length is 13 residues. CDR1 SGDLS and CDR2 YYNGEE come from the germline V gene. CDR3 DNA: TGTGCCAGCAGCGTAGGGGGCCCGGGGACCCAGTACTTC. Translation: CASSVGGPGTQYF. The variable domain in full, completed from reference TRBV9 and TRBJ2-5, reads DSGVTQTPKHLITATGQRVTLRCSPRSGDLSVYWYQQSLDQGLQFLIQYYNGEERAKGNILERFSAQQFPDLHSELNLSSLELGDSALYFCASSVGGPGTQYFGPGTRLLVL.

The chain links TRBV28 to TRBJ1-4; the D is unclear. Germline CDR1 reads MDHEN; CDR2 reads SYDVKM. This CDR3 contains 14 residues. V was pared by 7 bases and J by 3 bases, with 12 bases between. CDR3 in amino acids: CASTVASSNEKLFF. CDR3 DNA sequence: TGTGCCAGCACAGTGGCGTCGTCTAATGAAAAACTGTTTTTT.

The rearrangement joins TRBV11-1 to TRBJ2-3; 9 positions agree with TRBD2. Per germline, CDR1 SGHAT and CDR2 FQDESV (reference sequence). V lost 6 bases to trimming and J lost 6 bases; unmatched junction nucleotides: 10. The CDR3 runs 15 residues. The CDR3 DNA reads as TGTGCCAGCAGTCCCGGGACGGCGGGGGGGGATACGCAGTATTTT. Protein: CASSPGTAGGDTQYF.

V and J are TRBV7-2 and TRBJ2-1; D unclear. The CDR3 loop spans 15 amino acids. Per the germline V gene, CDR1 is SGHTA and CDR2 is FQGNSA. Trimming stripped 1 base from V and 1 base from J, with 8 bases between. CDR3 coding DNA: TGTGCCAGCAGCTTAGTGTTGGGATCCTACAATGAGCAGTTCTTC. Translating gives CASSLVLGSYNEQFF. The variable domain in full, completed from reference TRBV7-2 and TRBJ2-1, reads GAGVSQSPSNKVTEKGKDVELRCDPISGHTALYWYRQSLGQGLEFLIYFQGNSAPDKSGLPSDRFSAERTGGSVSTLTIQRTQQEDSAVYLCASSLVLGSYNEQFFGPGTRLTVL.

CDR3 DNA: TGTGCCAGCACCCGACCGGGATCCCAAACCGCGCAGTACTTC. This codes for CASTRPGSQTAQYF. The chain recombines TRBV5-4 with TRBJ2-7, with D tentatively TRBD2 (5 bases). V was shortened by 6 bases and J by 9 bases, with 22 bases between the two germline ends. There are 14 residues in the CDR3. Germline V gene sequence: CDR1 SGHNT, CDR2 YYREEE (reference sequence).

The chain links TRBV18 to TRBJ2-6, with TRBD2 as a possible D gene (6 bases). The V and J ends lost 1 base and 0 bases respectively, with 16 bases between them. Germline V gene sequence: CDR1 KGHSH, CDR2 LQKENI. The CDR3 extends over 19 amino acids. The CDR3, as DNA: TGTGCCAGCTCACCACTCCTCGGGACGGACTACTCTGGGGCCAACGTCCTGACTTTC. This gives the protein CASSPLLGTDYSGANVLTF.

The rearrangement links TRBV21-1 to TRBJ2-2; the table's D call of TRBD2 was not tested on the DNA. TRBV21-1 has pseudogene status. CDR3 length: 18 amino acids. DNA of the CDR3: TGTGCCAGCAGCAAAGACCCCGGGAGTTTTGCAAACACCGGGGAGCTGTTTTTT. Translating gives CASSKDPGSFANTGELFF.

This clone was observed a single time. The chain links TRBV6-5 to TRBJ2-7, with no clear D. The CDR3 is 15 amino acids. Trimming took off 2 bases at V and 1 base at J, with 12 bases between the two ends. The germline V gene has CDR1 MNHEY and CDR2 SVGAGI. The CDR3: CASSYMGLESYEQYF. Here the CDR3 DNA reads TGTGCCAGCAGTTACATGGGCCTGGAGTCCTACGAGCAGTACTTC.

The chain recombines TRBV2 with TRBJ1-5, with no clear D. CDR1 is SNHLY and CDR2 is FYNNEI in the germline V gene. The CDR3 consists of 14 residues. V was shortened by 2 bases and J by 9 bases, with 14 bases between the two germline ends. CDR3 nucleotides: TGTGCCAGCAGTGAATCAGTAGCATTCGGGCCCCAGCATTTT. It encodes CASSESVAFGPQHF.

The genes are TRBV9 and TRBJ2-1; possibly TRBD1 or TRBD2 for D (5 bases each). The V gene's germline CDR1 is SGDLS and CDR2 YYNGEE. Trimming shortened V by 4 bases and J by 0 bases, and 17 bases separated the two germline ends. The CDR3 loop spans 17 amino acids. The CDR3 nucleotides are TGTGCCAGCAGCCAAACCCCCGGGGCCAGCTCCTACAATGAGCAGTTCTTC. It encodes CASSQTPGASSYNEQFF.

Regarding this clone: Other DNA sequences in this sample translate to the same CDR3. This rearrangement joins TRBV7-9 to TRBJ2-5; 8 bases align to TRBD1. The trim removed 1 base at V and 2 bases at J, leaving 3 bases unmatched. CDR1 is SEHNR and CDR2 is FQNEAQ in the germline V gene (reference sequence). The CDR3 contains 15 residues. CDR3 sequence: CASSLGTGRQETQYF. The CDR3 DNA is TGTGCCAGCAGCTTAGGGACAGGGCGGCAAGAGACCCAGTACTTC. The whole variable domain, remainder taken from reference TRBV7-9 and TRBJ2-5, is DTGVSQNPRHKITKRGQNVTFRCDPISEHNRLYWYRQTLGQGPEFLTYFQNEAQLEKSRLLSDRFSAERPKGSFSTLEIQRTEQGDSAMYLCASSLGTGRQETQYFGPGTRLLVL.

This chain connects TRBV5-1 to TRBJ2-5; TRBD1 is a possible D gene (5 bases). CDR1 and CDR2 from the germline V gene are SGHRS and YFSETQ. Trimming shortened V by 2 bases and J by 3 bases, and 11 bases separated the two germline ends. This CDR3 region has 14 residues. CDR3 sequence reads: CASSFSGAEETQYF. The CDR3 DNA reads as TGCGCCAGCAGCTTTTCTGGGGCCGAAGAGACCCAGTACTTC.

This sequence joins TRBV6-5 and TRBJ1-5, with D unresolved. Trimming shortened V by 7 bases and J by 1 base, and 11 bases separated the two germline ends. CDR3 length: 14 amino acids. Germline V gene data show CDR1 as MNHEY and CDR2 as SVGAGI. CDR3 loop: CASTDGGSNQPQHF. CDR3 DNA: TGTGCCAGCACTGATGGAGGGAGCAATCAGCCCCAGCATTTT.

The rearrangement links TRBV10-3 to TRBJ2-5; TRBD2 matches at 11 bases. The CDR3 is 15 residues long. The germline CDR1 and CDR2 sequences are ENHRY and SYGVKD. Germline trimming cut 3 bases from V and 3 bases from J; bases unmatched to any gene: 3. The CDR3 coding sequence is TGTGCCATCAGTGATATAGCGGGAGGGGAAGAGACCCAGTACTTC. Protein sequence: CAISDIAGGEETQYF.

This chain joins TRBV27 and TRBJ1-3; no definite D call. Germline CDR1 reads MNHEY; CDR2 reads SMNVEV (reference sequence). The CDR3 covers 14 residues. Trimming took off 6 bases at V and 0 bases at J, with 9 bases between the two ends. CDR3: CASSPQSSGNTIYF. In DNA, the CDR3 is TGTGCCAGCAGCCCCCAGAGCTCTGGAAACACCATATATTTT.

In the case of this clone: Other DNA sequences in this sample translate to the same CDR3. The gene calls are TRBV29-1 and TRBJ2-6; either TRBD1 or TRBD2 may supply D (5 bases each). The germline V and J ends were trimmed by 3 bases and 2 bases, with 5 bases remaining between them. The CDR3 contains 13 residues. In germline, CDR1 is SQVTM, CDR2 ANQGSEA. CDR3 sequence (DNA): TGCAGCGTTGAGGGGGCTGGGGCCAACGTCCTGACTTTC. Translated, it gives CSVEGAGANVLTF.